A single T cell receptor (beta chain) is shown here with its context. Its antigen remains unknown. Since a much larger clone is just one base distant, this may be a read error. This entry is derived from a study of identical twins. General study points: Model-predicted out-of-frame TCR alpha sharing fell below observed values in monozygotic twins.

Each CDR3 protein is one row after TCRdb ran MiXCR on the 5' RACE reads. The data contain a few hundred thousand distinct CDR3 sequences, less than 9.5% of them seen just once; the ten biggest clones take up approximately 6.6%. In germline, CDR1 is LGHNA, CDR2 YSLEER. CDR3 length: 17 amino acids. Germline trimming cut 1 base from V and 0 bases from J; bases unmatched to any gene: 3. These data were also reused for a study on yellow fever vaccine responses in identical twins.

The sample comprised CD8+ T cells sorted from blood. V gene TRBV4-3 combines with J gene TRBJ2-2; 9 nucleotides line up with TRBD2. This receptor was identified in a woman younger than 35 in good health. The DNA for the CDR3 is TGCGCCAGCAGCCAAGGTCCTAGCGGGGCGAACACCGGGGAGCTGTTTTTT. Its protein is CASSQGPSGANTGELFF.